The 20 T cell receptor beta chains below all came from one sample that was sequenced in a study of blood T cell repertoires in COVID-19. Sequencing was performed with immunoSEQ multiplex PCR; in TCRdb, only in-frame clones are kept and a portion is missing. Counted here are fewer than 250,000 clones, almost 90% occurring once; the ten biggest clones make up about 2.5%. Sequenced sample: peripheral blood. Receptors originate from a woman aged 55-70 years with acute or convalescent COVID-19.

The V call is TRBV7-8, the J call TRBJ1-6; 7 bases map to TRBD1. The junction had 17 bases not matched to a gene; V was cut back by 7 bases and J by 11 bases. From germline, CDR1 is SGHVS and CDR2 FQNEAQ. The CDR3 consists of 16 residues. DNA of the CDR3: TGTGCCAGCACCCTAACAGGGGCCGCCCTTAGGGCACCCCTCCACTTT. The encoded protein is CASTLTGAALRAPLHF.

The rearrangement uses TRBV18 and TRBJ1-5; 9 nucleotides match TRBD1. The CDR3 extends over 16 amino acids. Germline trimming cut 3 bases from V and 3 bases from J; bases unmatched to any gene: 6. CDR1 and CDR2 (germline): KGHSH, LQKENI. The CDR3 DNA sequence: TGTGCCAGCTCACCTACGGGACAGGGACTCAATCAGCCCCAGCATTTT. This gives the protein CASSPTGQGLNQPQHF.

The count of this clone is one. The J gene is TRBJ1-2, the V gene TRBV13; 9 bases line up with TRBD1. The CDR3 is made up of 17 amino acids. The V gene end was trimmed by 1 base and the J gene end by 8 bases; junction bases not matched to a gene: 14. Germline V lookup: CDR1 PRHDT, CDR2 FYEKMQ (reference sequence). The CDR3 loop is CASSLDGTGRSLRGYTF. The CDR3 DNA sequence: TGTGCCAGCAGCTTAGACGGGACAGGGAGGAGTTTGCGGGGCTACACCTTC.

This chain uses TRBV28 with TRBJ1-1; TRBD1 aligns across 7 bases. This CDR3 contains 14 residues. Germline CDR1 is MDHEN and CDR2 is SYDVKM. The V segment lost 4 bases and the J segment 1 base; nucleotides outside the gene matches: 3. The CDR3 here is CASSWRQGNTEAFF. CDR3 sequence (DNA): TGTGCCAGCAGTTGGAGACAGGGGAACACTGAAGCTTTCTTT.

J is TRBJ1-3 and V is TRBV30, with 7 bases aligning to TRBD1. The CDR3 is 15 residues long. Germline V gene data show CDR1 as GTSNPN and CDR2 as SVGIG (reference sequence). The V segment lost 1 base and the J segment 3 bases; nucleotides outside the gene matches: 6. The CDR3 loop is CAWSGGQFLGNTIYF. CDR3 DNA: TGTGCCTGGAGTGGGGGACAGTTCCTTGGAAACACCATATATTTT. Full variable domain (remainder filled in from reference TRBV30 and TRBJ1-3): SQTIHQWPATLVQPVGSPLSLECTVEGTSNPNLYWYRQAAGRGLQLLFYSVGIGQISSEVPQNLSASRPQDRQFILSSKKLLLSDSGFYLCAWSGGQFLGNTIYFGEGSWLTVV.

The chain couples TRBV6-5 to TRBJ2-7, with 11 bases matching TRBD2. The trim removed 7 bases at V and 2 bases at J, leaving 4 bases unmatched. Germline assignment: CDR1 MNHEY and CDR2 SVGAGI. The CDR3 has 14 amino acids. The CDR3 loop reads CASTSGGPPYEQYF. Written as DNA, the CDR3 is TGTGCCAGCACTAGCGGGGGGCCCCCCTACGAGCAGTACTTC.

The chain recombines TRBV3-1 (or the pseudogene TRBV3-2) with TRBJ1-4, with 7 bases lining up with TRBD1. The CDR3 totals 15 residues. Unmatched junction bases numbered 9, after V lost 3 bases and J lost 8 bases. Germline lookup yields CDR1 LGHDT and CDR2 YNNKEL (reference sequence). The DNA of the CDR3 is TGTGCCAGCAGCCACTACAGGGGCGTCGGGGAAAAACTGTTTTTT. It is translated as CASSHYRGVGEKLFF.

The chain recombines TRBV27 with TRBJ1-2, with a possible D match to TRBD1 (6 bases). The CDR3 totals 14 residues. CDR1 is MNHEY and CDR2 is SMNVEV in the germline V gene (reference sequence). V lost 2 bases and J lost 6, with 13 bases in between. The CDR3 sequence is CASSLRGTTHGYTF. CDR3 coding DNA: TGTGCCAGCAGTTTAAGGGGGACAACCCATGGCTACACCTTC.

The chain links TRBV27 to TRBJ2-5; the D gene is possibly TRBD1 (5 bases). This CDR3 region has 14 residues. V lost 2 bases and J 2 bases, leaving 9 bases between the germline ends. Germline V CDR1 and CDR2: MNHEY, SMNVEV (reference sequence). CDR3 sequence: CASSLGAGQETQYF. The DNA of the CDR3 is TGTGCCAGCAGTTTAGGGGCAGGGCAAGAGACCCAGTACTTC.

This clone was detected only once. The chain carries TRBV6-5 and TRBJ1-5; D gene unclear. CDR1 and CDR2 from the germline V gene are MNHEY and SVGAGI. The CDR3 runs to 14 residues. Trimming stripped 5 bases from V and 2 bases from J, with 10 bases between. CDR3 nucleotides: TGTGCCAGCAGTCGGCGGGAAGGCAATCAGCCCCAGCATTTT. It yields the protein CASSRREGNQPQHF.

This rearrangement joins TRBV11-2 to TRBJ2-1; D is possibly TRBD2 (5 bases). V gave up 1 base and J gave up 5 bases, with 12 bases separating them. The CDR3 has 15 amino acids. Germline loops: CDR1 SGHAT, CDR2 FQNNGV. CDR3 loop: CASSLGLATNNEQFF. The CDR3 region has the DNA TGTGCCAGCAGCTTAGGCCTAGCAACAAACAATGAGCAGTTCTTC. The full variable domain, with the rest looked up from reference TRBV11-2 and TRBJ2-1, is EAGVAQSPRYKIIEKRQSVAFWCNPISGHATLYWYQQILGQGPKLLIQFQNNGVVDDSQLPKDRFSAERLKGVDSTLKIQPAKLEDSAVYLCASSLGLATNNEQFFGPGTRLTVL.

V gene TRBV29-1 combines with J gene TRBJ2-7, with a weak D call TRBD2 (5 bases). Germline V gene lookup returns CDR1 SQVTM and CDR2 ANQGSEA. V was pared by 4 bases and J by 2 bases, with 6 bases between. This CDR3 region has 11 residues. The CDR3, as DNA: TGCAGCGTTGGACTAACCTACGAGCAGTACTTC. It yields the protein CSVGLTYEQYF.

The chain has TRBV3-1 (or the pseudogene TRBV3-2) and TRBJ2-3; TRBD2 is a possible D gene (6 bases). This CDR3 contains 16 residues. Germline V gives CDR1 LGHDT, CDR2 YNNKEL (reference sequence). The germline V and J ends were trimmed by 4 bases and 5 bases, with 19 bases remaining between them. The CDR3 sequence: CASSPRRGISGDTQYF. Here the CDR3 DNA reads TGTGCCAGCAGCCCAAGACGGGGGATCAGTGGAGATACGCAGTATTTT.

The V call is TRBV12-3 or TRBV12-4, the J call TRBJ2-7; the D is unclear. V shed 3 bases and J shed 2 bases, with 5 bases lying between them. The CDR3 totals 12 residues. The CDR3 bases are TGTGCCAGCAGTTTGTCAGCCTACGAGCAGTACTTC. Protein product: CASSLSAYEQYF.

The genes are TRBV5-8 and TRBJ1-1; D not resolved. Per germline, CDR1 SGHTS and CDR2 YDEGEE. The CDR3 sequence is 14 residues long. Trimming shortened V by 2 bases and J by 4 bases, and 12 bases separated the two germline ends. As DNA, the CDR3 is TGTGCCAGCAGCTTTGTCGGATGGGCCACTGAAGCTTTCTTT. It specifies CASSFVGWATEAFF.

This chain joins TRBV6-5 and TRBJ2-1; D is uncertain. Germline-derived CDR1 and CDR2 are MNHEY and SVGAGI. Trimming removed 0 bases at V and 6 bases at J, with 6 bases between. CDR3 size: 13 residues. CDR3 residues: CASSYSSVNEQFF. The CDR3 DNA reads as TGTGCCAGCAGTTACTCGAGTGTCAATGAGCAGTTCTTC.

V is TRBV5-1 and J is TRBJ1-2, with 7 bases lining up with TRBD1. The CDR3 spans 15 residues. CDR1 SGHRS and CDR2 YFSETQ come from the germline V gene. Trimming removed 4 bases from V and 4 bases from J; junction bases left unmatched: 10. The CDR3 loop reads CASSPQSTGIYGYTF. DNA for the CDR3: TGCGCCAGCAGCCCCCAATCGACAGGGATCTATGGCTACACCTTC. Combining the CDR3 with reference TRBV5-1 and TRBJ1-2 gives the whole variable domain KAGVTQTPRYLIKTRGQQVTLSCSPISGHRSVSWYQQTPGQGLQFLFEYFSETQRNKGNFPGRFSGRQFSNSRSEMNVSTLELGDSALYLCASSPQSTGIYGYTFGSGTRLTVV.

The V and J genes are TRBV27 and TRBJ2-7; no clear D gene. V was shortened by 2 bases and J by 2 bases, with 10 bases between the two germline ends. CDR3 length: 14 residues. Germline values: CDR1 MNHEY, CDR2 SMNVEV (reference sequence). The CDR3 is CASSLRVTPYEQYF. The CDR3 coding sequence is TGTGCCAGCAGTTTAAGAGTCACCCCCTACGAGCAGTACTTC.

This chain uses TRBV5-1 with TRBJ1-4, with D perhaps matching TRBD1 (6 bases). V was cut by 1 base and J by 7 bases, with 14 bases left in between. CDR1 and CDR2 from the germline V gene are SGHRS and YFSETQ. The CDR3 totals 15 residues. CDR3 DNA: TGCGCCAGCAGCTTGCAACACAGGGAGACTGAAAAACTGTTTTTT. Protein product: CASSLQHRETEKLFF.

This chain uses TRBV11-2 with TRBJ2-7, with a tentative D call TRBD1 (6 bases). With 5 bases removed from V and 3 bases from J, the gap between germline ends came to 17 bases. The germline gives CDR1 SGHAT, CDR2 FQNNGV. The length of the CDR3 is 15 residues. The CDR3 nucleotides read TGTGCCAGCAGCCCTGCCCCTGGACAGAACTACGAGCAGTACTTC. It translates to CASSPAPGQNYEQYF.